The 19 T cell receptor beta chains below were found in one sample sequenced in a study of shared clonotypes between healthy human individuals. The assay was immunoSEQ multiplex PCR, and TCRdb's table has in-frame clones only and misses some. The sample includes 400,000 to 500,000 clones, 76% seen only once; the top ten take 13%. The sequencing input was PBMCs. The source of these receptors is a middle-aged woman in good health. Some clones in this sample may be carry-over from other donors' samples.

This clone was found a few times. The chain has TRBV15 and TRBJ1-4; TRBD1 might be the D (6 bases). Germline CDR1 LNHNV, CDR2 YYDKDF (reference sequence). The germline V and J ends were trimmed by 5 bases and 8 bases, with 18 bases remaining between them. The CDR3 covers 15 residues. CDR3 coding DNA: TGTGCCACCAGCGGTGGGGGGCAGGGATCCGAAAAACTGTTTTTT. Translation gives CATSGGGQGSEKLFF.

CDR3 sequence reads: CASSKPASGLSTDTQYF. CDR3 coding DNA: TGTGCCAGCAGCAAACCGGCTAGCGGACTTTCCACAGATACGCAGTATTTT. The V call is TRBV21-1, the J call TRBJ2-3; the D call of TRBD2 is as the table states it, not checked on the DNA. TRBV21-1 is classified as a pseudogene. The CDR3 is 17 amino acids.

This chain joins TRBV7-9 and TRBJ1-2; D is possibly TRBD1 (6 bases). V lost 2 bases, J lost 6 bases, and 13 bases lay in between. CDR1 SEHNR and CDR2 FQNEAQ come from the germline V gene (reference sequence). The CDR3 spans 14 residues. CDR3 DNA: TGTGCCAGCAGCTTATCGGCGGGGGGCGATGGCTACACCTTC. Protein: CASSLSAGGDGYTF.

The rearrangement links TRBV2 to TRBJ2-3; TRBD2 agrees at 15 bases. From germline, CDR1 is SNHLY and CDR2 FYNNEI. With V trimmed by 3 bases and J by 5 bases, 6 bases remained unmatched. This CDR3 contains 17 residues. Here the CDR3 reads CASSDGLAGGRVDTQYF. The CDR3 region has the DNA TGTGCCAGCAGTGACGGACTAGCGGGAGGGCGGGTAGATACGCAGTATTTT.

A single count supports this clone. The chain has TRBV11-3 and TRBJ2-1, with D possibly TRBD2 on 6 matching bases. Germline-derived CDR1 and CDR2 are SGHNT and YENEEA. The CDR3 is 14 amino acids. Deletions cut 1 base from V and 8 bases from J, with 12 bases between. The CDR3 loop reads CASSLGRAEDEQFF. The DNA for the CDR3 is TGTGCCAGCAGCTTAGGGAGGGCTGAGGATGAGCAGTTCTTC.

For the CDR3, the DNA is TGTGCCAGCAGTTACCCGGGACAGGGGTATGGCTACACCTTC. Protein: CASSYPGQGYGYTF. The rearrangement links TRBV6-6 to TRBJ1-2; 10 bases match TRBD1. The CDR3 covers 14 residues. With 2 bases clipped from V and 5 bases from J, the junction kept 2 bases outside the gene matches. Germline CDR1 reads MNHNY; CDR2 reads SVGAGI (reference sequence).

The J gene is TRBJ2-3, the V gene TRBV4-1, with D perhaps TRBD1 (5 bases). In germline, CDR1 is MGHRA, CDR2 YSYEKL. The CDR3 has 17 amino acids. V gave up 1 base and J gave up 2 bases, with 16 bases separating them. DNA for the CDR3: TGCGCCAGCAGCCAAGTATTTGGGGCAGACAACACAGATACGCAGTATTTT. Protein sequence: CASSQVFGADNTDTQYF.

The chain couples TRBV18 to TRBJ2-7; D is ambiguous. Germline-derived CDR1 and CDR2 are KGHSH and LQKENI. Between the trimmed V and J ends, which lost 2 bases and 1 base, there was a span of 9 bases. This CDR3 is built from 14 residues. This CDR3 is CASSPVSASYEQYF. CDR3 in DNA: TGTGCCAGCTCACCAGTGTCAGCATCCTACGAGCAGTACTTC.

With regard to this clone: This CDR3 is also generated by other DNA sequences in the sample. The CDR3 spells CASSLRTLYGYTF. CDR3 sequence (DNA): TGTGCCAGCAGTTTAAGGACTCTCTATGGCTACACCTTC. The chain joins TRBV28 to TRBJ1-2; D gene ambiguous. This CDR3 has 13 residues. Trimming cost V 2 bases and J 4 bases, with 8 bases left between them. Germline V gives CDR1 MDHEN, CDR2 SYDVKM.

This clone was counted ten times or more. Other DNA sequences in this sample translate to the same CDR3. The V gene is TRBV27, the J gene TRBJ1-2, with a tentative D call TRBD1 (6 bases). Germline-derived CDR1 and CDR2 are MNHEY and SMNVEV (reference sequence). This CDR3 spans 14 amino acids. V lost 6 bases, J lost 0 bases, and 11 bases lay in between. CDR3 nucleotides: TGTGCCAGCAGCCCCCGACAGGCTAACTATGGCTACACCTTC. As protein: CASSPRQANYGYTF.

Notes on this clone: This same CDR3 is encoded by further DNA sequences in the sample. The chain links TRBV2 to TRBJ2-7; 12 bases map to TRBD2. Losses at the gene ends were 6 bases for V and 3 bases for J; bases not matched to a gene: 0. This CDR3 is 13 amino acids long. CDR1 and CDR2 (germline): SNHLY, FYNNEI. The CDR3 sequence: CASRTSGSYEQYF. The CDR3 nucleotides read TGTGCCAGCAGGACTAGCGGGAGCTACGAGCAGTACTTC.

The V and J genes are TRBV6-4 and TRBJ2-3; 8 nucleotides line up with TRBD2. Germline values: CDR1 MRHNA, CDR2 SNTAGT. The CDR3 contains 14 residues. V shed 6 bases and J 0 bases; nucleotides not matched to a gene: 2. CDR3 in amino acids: CASSERESTDTQYF. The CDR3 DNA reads TGTGCCAGCAGCGAGCGGGAGAGCACAGATACGCAGTATTTT.

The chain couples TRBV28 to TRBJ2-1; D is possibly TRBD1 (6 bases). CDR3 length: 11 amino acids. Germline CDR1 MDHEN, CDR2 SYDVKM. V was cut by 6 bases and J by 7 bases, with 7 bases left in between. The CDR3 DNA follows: TGTGCCAGCAGCGACAGGAATGAGCAGTTCTTC. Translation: CASSDRNEQFF.

The CDR3 loop is CATSRLAGASDTQYF. For the CDR3, the DNA is TGTGCCACCAGCCGACTAGCGGGAGCTTCCGATACGCAGTATTTT. This chain connects TRBV15 to TRBJ2-3; TRBD2 aligns across 12 bases. Trimming removed 5 bases from V and 6 bases from J; junction bases left unmatched: 6. Germline V gene lookup returns CDR1 LNHNV and CDR2 YYDKDF (reference sequence). The CDR3 contains 15 residues.

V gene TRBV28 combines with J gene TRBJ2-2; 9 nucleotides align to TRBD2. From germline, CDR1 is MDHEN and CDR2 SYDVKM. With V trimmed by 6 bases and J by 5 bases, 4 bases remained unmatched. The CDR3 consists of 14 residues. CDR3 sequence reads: CASRLAGLTGELFF. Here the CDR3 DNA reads TGTGCCAGCAGGCTAGCGGGATTAACCGGGGAGCTGTTTTTT.

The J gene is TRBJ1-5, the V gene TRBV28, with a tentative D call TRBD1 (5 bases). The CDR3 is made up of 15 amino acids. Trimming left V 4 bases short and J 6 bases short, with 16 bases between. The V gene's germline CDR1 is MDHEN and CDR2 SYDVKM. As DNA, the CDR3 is TGTGCCAGCAGTTCCGGGACTCTGGTCGGTCAGCCCCAGCATTTT. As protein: CASSSGTLVGQPQHF.

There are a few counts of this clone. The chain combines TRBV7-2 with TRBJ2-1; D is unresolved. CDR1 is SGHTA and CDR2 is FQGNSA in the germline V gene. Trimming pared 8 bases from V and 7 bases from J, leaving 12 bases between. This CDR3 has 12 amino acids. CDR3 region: CASGRYQNEQFF. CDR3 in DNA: TGTGCCAGCGGTCGATATCAGAATGAGCAGTTCTTC. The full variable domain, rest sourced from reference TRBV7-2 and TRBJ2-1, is GAGVSQSPSNKVTEKGKDVELRCDPISGHTALYWYRQSLGQGLEFLIYFQGNSAPDKSGLPSDRFSAERTGGSVSTLTIQRTQQEDSAVYLCASGRYQNEQFFGPGTRLTVL.

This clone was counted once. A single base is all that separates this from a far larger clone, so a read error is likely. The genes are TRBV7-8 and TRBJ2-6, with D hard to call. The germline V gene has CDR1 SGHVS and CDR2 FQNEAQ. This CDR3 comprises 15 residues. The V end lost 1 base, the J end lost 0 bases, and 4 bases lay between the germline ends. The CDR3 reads CASSLVFSGANVLTF. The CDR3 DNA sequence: TGTGCCAGCAGCTTAGTGTTCTCTGGGGCCAACGTCCTGACTTTC.

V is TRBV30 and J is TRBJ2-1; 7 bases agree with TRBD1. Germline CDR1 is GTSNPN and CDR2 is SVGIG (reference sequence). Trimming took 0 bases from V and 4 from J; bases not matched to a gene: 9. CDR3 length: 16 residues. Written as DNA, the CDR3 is TGTGCCTGGAGTGTACATGGCTCGGGACAGTACAATGAGCAGTTCTTC. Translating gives CAWSVHGSGQYNEQFF.